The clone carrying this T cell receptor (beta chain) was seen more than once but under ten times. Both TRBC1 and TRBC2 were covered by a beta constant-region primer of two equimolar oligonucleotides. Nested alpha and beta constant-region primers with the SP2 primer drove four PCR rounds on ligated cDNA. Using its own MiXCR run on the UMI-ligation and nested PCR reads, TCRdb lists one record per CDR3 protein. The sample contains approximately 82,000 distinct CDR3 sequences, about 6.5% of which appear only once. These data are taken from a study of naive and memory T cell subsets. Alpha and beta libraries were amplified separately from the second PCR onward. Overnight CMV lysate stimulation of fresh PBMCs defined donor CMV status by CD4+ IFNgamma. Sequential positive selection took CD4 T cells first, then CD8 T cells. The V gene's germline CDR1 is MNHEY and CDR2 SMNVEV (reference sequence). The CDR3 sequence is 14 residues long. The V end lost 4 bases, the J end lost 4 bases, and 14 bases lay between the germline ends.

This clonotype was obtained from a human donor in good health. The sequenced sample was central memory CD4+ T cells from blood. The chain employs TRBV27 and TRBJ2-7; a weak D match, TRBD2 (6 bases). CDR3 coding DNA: TGTGCCAGCAGTTCCTCGAGACTAGGGTACGAGCAGTACTTC. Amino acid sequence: CASSSSRLGYEQYF.